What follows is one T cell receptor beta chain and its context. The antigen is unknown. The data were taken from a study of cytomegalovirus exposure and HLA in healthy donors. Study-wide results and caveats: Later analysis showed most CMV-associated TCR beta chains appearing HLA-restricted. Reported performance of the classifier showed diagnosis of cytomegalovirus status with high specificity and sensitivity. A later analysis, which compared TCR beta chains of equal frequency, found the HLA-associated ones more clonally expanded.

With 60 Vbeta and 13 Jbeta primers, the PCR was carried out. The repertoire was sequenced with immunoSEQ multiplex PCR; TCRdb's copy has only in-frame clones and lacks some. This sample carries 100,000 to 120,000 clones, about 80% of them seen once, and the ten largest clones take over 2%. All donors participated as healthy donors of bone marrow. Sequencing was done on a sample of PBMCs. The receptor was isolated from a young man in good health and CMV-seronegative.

CDR3 sequence: CASSQDLGSGTAKNIQYF. For the CDR3, the DNA is TGCGCCAGCAGCCAAGATCTCGGTAGCGGGACGGCCAAAAACATTCAGTACTTC. The V gene is TRBV4-3, the J gene TRBJ2-4; 8 bases are shared with TRBD2. Looked up from germline, CDR1 is LGHNA and CDR2 is YSLEER. This CDR3 has 18 residues. The V gene end was trimmed by 0 bases and the J gene end by 1 base; junction bases not matched to a gene: 8.